These 16 T cell receptor beta chains originate from one sample sequenced in a study of shared clonotypes between healthy human individuals. Sequencing was performed with immunoSEQ multiplex PCR; in TCRdb, only in-frame clones are kept and a portion is missing. The data show 1,500,000 or so clones, roughly 96% seen once. Sequenced material: naive CD4+ T cells sorted from blood. Subset noted: CD45RA+ positively selected. These receptors were obtained from a man aged 30-40 years in good health.

This chain uses TRBV5-8 with TRBJ2-3; D is perhaps TRBD2 (6 bases). The CDR3 has 17 amino acids. The germline V gene has CDR1 SGHTS and CDR2 YDEGEE. Trimming shortened V by 2 bases and J by 3 bases, and 19 bases separated the two germline ends. CDR3 loop: CASSFGFSQGGTDTQYF. CDR3 DNA: TGTGCCAGCAGCTTCGGTTTTTCGCAGGGAGGAACAGATACGCAGTATTTT.

The J gene is TRBJ2-2, the V gene TRBV5-4; D is ambiguous. In germline, CDR1 is SGHNT, CDR2 YYREEE (reference sequence). The CDR3 runs to 14 residues. V lost 0 bases to trimming and J lost 3 bases, with 6 bases between them. The CDR3 sequence is CASSLGSDTGELFF. CDR3 in DNA: TGTGCCAGCAGCTTGGGGAGTGACACCGGGGAGCTGTTTTTT.

This sequence joins TRBV28 and TRBJ2-1; D is unresolved. The V end lost 2 bases, the J end lost 6 bases, and 14 bases lay between the germline ends. The CDR3 loop spans 15 amino acids. The germline gives CDR1 MDHEN, CDR2 SYDVKM. CDR3 DNA sequence: TGTGCCAGCAGTTTACCGCTATCCCTAGGCAATGAGCAGTTCTTC. This codes for CASSLPLSLGNEQFF.

The genes are TRBV5-1 and TRBJ1-3, with D possibly being TRBD1 (6 bases). This CDR3 spans 16 amino acids. Per the germline V gene, CDR1 is SGHRS and CDR2 is YFSETQ. Trimming cost V 1 base and J 1 base, with 12 bases left between them. CDR3 amino acids: CASSLYRQGSGNTIYF. The CDR3, as DNA: TGCGCCAGCAGCTTGTACAGGCAGGGGTCTGGAAACACCATATATTTT.

The chain links TRBV6-6 to TRBJ2-7; 7 bases are a match to TRBD1. V lost 2 bases and J lost 3; bases outside the gene matches: 4. Germline V gene sequence: CDR1 MNHNY, CDR2 SVGAGI (reference sequence). There are 14 residues in the CDR3. CDR3 amino acids: CASSYAGQDYEQYF. CDR3 coding DNA: TGTGCCAGCAGTTACGCCGGACAGGACTACGAGCAGTACTTC.

This clone has a single count. This sequence joins TRBV18 and TRBJ2-6; no reliable D call. The CDR3 consists of 17 residues. Germline loops: CDR1 KGHSH, CDR2 LQKENI. Trimming cost V 1 base and J 0 bases, with 10 bases left between them. As DNA, the CDR3 is TGTGCCAGCTCACCACTCACTCCATACTCTGGGGCCAACGTCCTGACTTTC. Its translation: CASSPLTPYSGANVLTF.

The chain carries TRBV5-5 and TRBJ1-2; D is uncertain. V was clipped by 0 bases and J by 3 bases, with 9 bases between them. The CDR3 covers 14 residues. The germline gives CDR1 SGHKS, CDR2 YYEKEE (reference sequence). CDR3 region: CASSLGAYDYGYTF. CDR3 in DNA: TGTGCCAGCAGCTTGGGAGCTTACGACTATGGCTACACCTTC.

This chain uses TRBV5-6 with TRBJ2-3; D uncertain. Germline V lookup: CDR1 SGHDT, CDR2 YYEEEE. The CDR3 extends over 14 amino acids. V was cut by 0 bases and J by 2 bases, with 7 bases left in between. CDR3 loop: CASSLVSVTDTQYF. DNA for the CDR3: TGTGCCAGCAGCTTGGTGTCAGTCACAGATACGCAGTATTTT.

V is TRBV30 and J is TRBJ1-2, with D possibly matching TRBD1 (5 bases). The CDR3 sequence is 13 residues long. The V gene lost 5 bases and the J gene lost 8 bases, with 18 bases spanning the gap. Per the germline V gene, CDR1 is GTSNPN and CDR2 is SVGIG (reference sequence). The CDR3 sequence: CAWGDQGTGGYTF. The CDR3 nucleotides are TGTGCCTGGGGTGACCAGGGTACGGGCGGCTACACCTTC.

V is TRBV4-3 and J is TRBJ2-1; 10 bases match TRBD1. Germline loops: CDR1 LGHNA, CDR2 YSLEER. The CDR3 has 14 amino acids. The ends lost 3 bases at V and 7 bases at J; junction bases unmatched: 3. CDR3 amino acids: CASSHVGQGNEQFF. The CDR3 nucleotides read TGCGCCAGCAGCCACGTGGGACAGGGGAATGAGCAGTTCTTC.

The chain uses TRBV27 and TRBJ2-7, with 7 bases matching TRBD2. CDR1 MNHEY and CDR2 SMNVEV come from the germline V gene (reference sequence). V lost 6 bases to trimming and J lost 5 bases; unmatched junction nucleotides: 13. The CDR3 extends over 15 amino acids. The CDR3 sequence is CASRRDLREFHEQYF. The CDR3 DNA sequence: TGTGCCAGCAGGCGGGACTTGCGGGAGTTCCACGAGCAGTACTTC.

This rearrangement joins TRBV27 to TRBJ2-2, with 9 nucleotides matching TRBD2. J was trimmed by 4 bases and V by 2 bases; bases with no gene match: 11. This CDR3 contains 18 residues. In germline, CDR1 is MNHEY, CDR2 SMNVEV (reference sequence). The CDR3, as DNA: TGTGCCAGCAGTTTAAGATTCGGGTTTAGCGGGAGCACCGGGGAGCTGTTTTTT. It is translated as CASSLRFGFSGSTGELFF.

The chain recombines TRBV2 with TRBJ1-5; D is ambiguous. CDR3 size: 16 residues. The germline V gene has CDR1 SNHLY and CDR2 FYNNEI. V shed 6 bases and J shed 2 bases, with 17 bases lying between them. CDR3: CASSASRREGNQPQHF. CDR3 coding DNA: TGTGCCAGCAGCGCCTCACGGAGAGAGGGCAATCAGCCCCAGCATTTT.

This chain links TRBV5-6 with TRBJ1-3; weak D call: TRBD1 (5 bases). V was shortened by 2 bases and J by 0 bases, with 9 bases between the two germline ends. From germline, CDR1 is SGHDT and CDR2 YYEEEE. The CDR3 length is 15 residues. CDR3: CASSFGARSGNTIYF. CDR3 DNA sequence: TGTGCCAGCAGCTTCGGGGCCCGCTCTGGAAACACCATATATTTT.

The chain uses TRBV28 and TRBJ2-5, with 10 bases matching TRBD1. Germline values: CDR1 MDHEN, CDR2 SYDVKM. The CDR3 sequence is 15 residues long. The trim removed 8 bases at V and 5 bases at J, leaving 11 bases unmatched. The chain's CDR3 is CASFSSDRGRETQYF. CDR3 DNA: TGTGCCAGCTTTAGTTCAGACAGGGGGCGGGAGACCCAGTACTTC.

The rearrangement uses TRBV5-5 and TRBJ1-5; D not certain. Germline CDR1 reads SGHKS; CDR2 reads YYEKEE (reference sequence). Trimming pared 2 bases from V and 0 bases from J, leaving 15 bases between. This CDR3 has 17 residues. The CDR3 loop is CASSFGEGGISNQPQHF. The CDR3 coding sequence is TGTGCCAGCAGCTTCGGGGAAGGAGGGATTAGCAATCAGCCCCAGCATTTT. The whole variable domain, remainder taken from reference TRBV5-5 and TRBJ1-5, is DAGVTQSPTHLIKTRGQQVTLRCSPISGHKSVSWYQQVLGQGPQFIFQYYEKEERGRGNFPDRFSARQFPNYSSELNVNALLLGDSALYLCASSFGEGGISNQPQHFGDGTRLSIL.